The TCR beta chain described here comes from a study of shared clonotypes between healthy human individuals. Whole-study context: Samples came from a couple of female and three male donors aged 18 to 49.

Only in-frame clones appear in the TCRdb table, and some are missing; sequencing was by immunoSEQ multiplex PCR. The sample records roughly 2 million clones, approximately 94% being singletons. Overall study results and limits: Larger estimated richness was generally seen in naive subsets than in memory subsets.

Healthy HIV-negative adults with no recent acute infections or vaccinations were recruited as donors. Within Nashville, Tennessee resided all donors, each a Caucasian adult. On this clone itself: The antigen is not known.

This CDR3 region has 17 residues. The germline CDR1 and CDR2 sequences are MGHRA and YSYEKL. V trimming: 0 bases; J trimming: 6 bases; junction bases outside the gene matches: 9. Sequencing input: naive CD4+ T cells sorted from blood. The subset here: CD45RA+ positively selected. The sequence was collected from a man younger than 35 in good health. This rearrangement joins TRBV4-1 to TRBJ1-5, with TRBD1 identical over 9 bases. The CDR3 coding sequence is TGCGCCAGCAGCCAAGATCAGAGTGACAGGGGGTTTCAGCCCCAGCATTTT. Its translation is CASSQDQSDRGFQPQHF.